These 8 T cell receptor beta chains originate from one sample sequenced in a study of response to subunit inactivated influenza vaccine. TCRdb fed the RT-PCR reads into MiXCR, producing one record per CDR3 protein. Here the sample spans roughly 700,000 distinct CDR3 sequences, 11% to 15% being singletons. The sample in question was PBMCs from blood, obtained around 15 days before vaccination. The receptors stem from a man aged 50 to 60 who received an inactivated influenza vaccine.

The chain combines TRBV20-1 with TRBJ2-7; 10 bases are a match to TRBD1. Trimming took 0 bases from V and 6 from J; bases not matched to a gene: 5. The germline gives CDR1 DFQATT, CDR2 SNEGSKA (reference sequence). CDR3 length: 14 residues. In DNA form, the CDR3 reads TGCAGTGCTAGAGATCCCCGGACAGGGGGCGAGCAGTACTTC. This gives the protein CSARDPRTGGEQYF.

In its sample, this clonotype was seen many times. The chain employs TRBV5-1 and TRBJ1-1; D is possibly TRBD1 (6 bases). Trimming took off 0 bases at V and 1 base at J, with 7 bases between the two ends. This CDR3 is built from 14 residues. From germline, CDR1 is SGHRS and CDR2 YFSETQ. The CDR3: CASSLGRGNTEAFF. The CDR3 DNA is TGCGCCAGCAGCTTGGGCAGGGGGAACACTGAAGCTTTCTTT.

This clonotype has a handful of counts. CDR3 residues: CASSLDKGANSPLHF. Written as DNA, the CDR3 is TGTGCCAGCAGCCTCGACAAGGGGGCGAATTCACCCCTCCACTTT. The chain has TRBV7-6 and TRBJ1-6, with TRBD1 matching over 7 bases. Trimming removed 5 bases from V and 7 bases from J; junction bases left unmatched: 8. The CDR3 sequence is 15 residues long. CDR1 is SGHVS, CDR2 FNYEAQ, per germline.

The chain carries TRBV20-1 and TRBJ2-3, with 13 bases identical to TRBD2. Germline-derived CDR1 and CDR2 are DFQATT and SNEGSKA (reference sequence). After removal of 0 bases from V and 1 base from J, the junction contained 7 bases not matched to a gene. This CDR3 region has 18 residues. CDR3 DNA: TGCAGTGCTAGAGACCTCAGACTAGCGGGGGGCGGCACAGATACGCAGTATTTT. Encoded protein: CSARDLRLAGGGTDTQYF.

This clonotype was observed many times. This chain connects TRBV10-3 to TRBJ2-2, with 8 bases lining up with TRBD1. The length of the CDR3 is 14 residues. The V segment lost 5 bases and the J segment 5 bases; nucleotides outside the gene matches: 4. The germline CDR1 and CDR2 sequences are ENHRY and SYGVKD. The CDR3 region is CAISSTGVTGELFF. The CDR3 DNA reads as TGTGCCATCAGTTCGACAGGGGTAACCGGGGAGCTGTTTTTT.

V usage is TRBV5-1 and J usage is TRBJ2-7, with TRBD2 matching over 7 bases. CDR3 length equals 15 residues. Per germline, CDR1 SGHRS and CDR2 YFSETQ. V gave up 4 bases and J gave up 0 bases; unmatched junction bases: 7. The CDR3: CASSPGRDGSYEQYF. For the CDR3, the DNA is TGCGCCAGCAGCCCAGGGAGGGACGGCTCCTACGAGCAGTACTTC.

This clonotype was seen at least ten times. Here the CDR3 reads CASSRGQGDTDTQYF. The CDR3 nucleotides are TGTGCCAGCAGCCGGGGACAGGGGGACACAGATACGCAGTATTTT. The chain employs TRBV7-9 and TRBJ2-3, with 11 bases identical to TRBD1. V trimming: 5 bases; J trimming: 2 bases; junction bases outside the gene matches: 3. The CDR3 is made up of 15 amino acids. Per germline, CDR1 SEHNR and CDR2 FQNEAQ (reference sequence).

This clonotype was seen more than once but under ten times. V gene TRBV20-1 combines with J gene TRBJ2-5; no definite D call. The CDR3 spans 12 residues. V lost 4 bases to trimming and J lost 7 bases, with 13 bases between them. Germline CDR1 and CDR2: DFQATT and SNEGSKA (reference sequence). CDR3 in DNA: TGCAGTGCTAATGTACGCCCAGGGACCCAGTACTTC. As protein: CSANVRPGTQYF.